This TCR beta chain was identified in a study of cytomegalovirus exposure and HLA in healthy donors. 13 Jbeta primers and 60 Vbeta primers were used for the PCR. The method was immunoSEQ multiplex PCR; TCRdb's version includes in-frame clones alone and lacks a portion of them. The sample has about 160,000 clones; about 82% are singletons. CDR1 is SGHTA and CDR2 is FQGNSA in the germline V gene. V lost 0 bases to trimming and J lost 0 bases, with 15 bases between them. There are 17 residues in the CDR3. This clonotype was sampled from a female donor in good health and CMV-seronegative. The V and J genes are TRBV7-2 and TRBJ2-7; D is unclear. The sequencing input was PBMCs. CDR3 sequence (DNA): TGTGCCAGCAGCTTAGCGAGATCCTCAGGTAACTCCTACGAGCAGTACTTC. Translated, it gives CASSLARSSGNSYEQYF.